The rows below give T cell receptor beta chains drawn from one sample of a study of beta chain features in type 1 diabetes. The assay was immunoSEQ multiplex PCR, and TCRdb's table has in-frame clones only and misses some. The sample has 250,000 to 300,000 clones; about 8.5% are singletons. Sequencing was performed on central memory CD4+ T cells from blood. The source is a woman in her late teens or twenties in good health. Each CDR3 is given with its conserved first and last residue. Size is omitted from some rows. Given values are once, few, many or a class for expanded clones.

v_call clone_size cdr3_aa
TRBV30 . CAWSLGGDQPQHF
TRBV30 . CAWSLITDTQYF
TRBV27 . CASSLSRNLRRDRIDYEQYF
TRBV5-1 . CASSFLQGDGYGYTF
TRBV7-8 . CASSRRQVSDTEAFF
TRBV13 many CASSWVAGGPYEQYF
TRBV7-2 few CASSLGTSQRHEQFF
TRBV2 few CASQGTHSQETQYF
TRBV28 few CASRQAGTDKNIQYF
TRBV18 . CASSPQGGGETQYF
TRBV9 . CASSILAGAGEQYF
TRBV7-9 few CASSLLAGVHEQFF
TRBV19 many CASRPFGTGRLYGYTF
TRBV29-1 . CSVRGSWGTEAFF
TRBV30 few CAWSVGSGANVLTF
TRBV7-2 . CASSRGAGGTDTQYF
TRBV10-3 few CATQGPTNTGELFF
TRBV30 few CAWSLRGPGNTIYF
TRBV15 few CATSRDKDGGTF
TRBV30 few CAWSSGTPYEQYF
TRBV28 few CASSLRLDSGPTLNEQFF
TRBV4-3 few CASSQDTGWERSNEQFF
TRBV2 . CASSLVGGPSQEQFF
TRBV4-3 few CASSLRTGMGTDTQYF
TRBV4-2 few CASSQDGGGERTEAFF
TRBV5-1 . CASSPSGQEDFTEAFF
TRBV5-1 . CASSLGQGYGGYTF
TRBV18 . CATEGGSYNEQFF
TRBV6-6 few CASSPKRSSYNEQFF
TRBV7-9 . CASSPRLGGTDTQYF
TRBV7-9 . CASSSGTVYNSPLHF
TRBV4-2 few CASSQDLSGSGLAKNIQYF
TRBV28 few CASSLRGLSYMQFF
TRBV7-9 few CASSPDWEETQYF
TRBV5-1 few CASSLGQAWDNSPLHF
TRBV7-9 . CASSLASRGNTIYF
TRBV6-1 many CASSELPGANTEAFF
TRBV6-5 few CASSYNRVNSPLHF
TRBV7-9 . CASSLGGSRGQETQYF
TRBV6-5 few CASSLNNRQVEQFF
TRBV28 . CASSQAYQPQHF
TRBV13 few CASRSGTGFFGGYGYTF
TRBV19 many CARNTWPPENYGYTF
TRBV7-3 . CASSYPGANVLTF
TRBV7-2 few CASRGAIGSGTDTQYF
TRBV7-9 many CASSPGLAGGVF
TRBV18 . CASSPLDTSSSYEQYF
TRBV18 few CASSTTGRGQETQYF
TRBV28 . CASSFGIQPQHF